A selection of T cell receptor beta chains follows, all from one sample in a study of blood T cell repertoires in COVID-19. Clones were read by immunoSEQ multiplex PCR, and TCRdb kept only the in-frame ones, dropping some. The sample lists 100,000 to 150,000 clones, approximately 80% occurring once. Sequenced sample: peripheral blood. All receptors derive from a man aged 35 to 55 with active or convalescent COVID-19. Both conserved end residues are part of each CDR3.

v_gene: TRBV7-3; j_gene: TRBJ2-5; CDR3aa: CASSLTGGTAQETQYF
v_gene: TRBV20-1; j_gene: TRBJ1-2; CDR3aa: CSAPVQGSTF
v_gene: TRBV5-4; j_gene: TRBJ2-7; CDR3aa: CASSPWTGGNDEQYF
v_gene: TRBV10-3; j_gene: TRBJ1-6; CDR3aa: CAISDQGSSYNSPLHF
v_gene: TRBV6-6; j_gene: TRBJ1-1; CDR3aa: CASQGSTEAFF
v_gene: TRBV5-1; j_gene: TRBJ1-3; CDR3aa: CASRPESSGNTIYF
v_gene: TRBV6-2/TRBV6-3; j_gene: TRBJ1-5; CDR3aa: CASSYPGTGGNQPQHF
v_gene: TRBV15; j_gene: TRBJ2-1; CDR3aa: CATSSRRAGPSYNEQFF
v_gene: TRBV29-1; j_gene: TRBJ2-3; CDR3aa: CSAVDLTDTQYF
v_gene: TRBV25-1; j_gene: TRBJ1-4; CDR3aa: CASSDLAQGEKLFF
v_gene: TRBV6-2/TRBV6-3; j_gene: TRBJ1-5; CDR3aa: CASSQTGGNQPQHF
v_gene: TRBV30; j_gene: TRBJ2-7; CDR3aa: CAWSVVRDEQYF
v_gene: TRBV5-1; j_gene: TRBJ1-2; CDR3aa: CASSSGTPAGGGYTF
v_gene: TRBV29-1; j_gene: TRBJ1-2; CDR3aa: CSVEAGQGLDGYTF
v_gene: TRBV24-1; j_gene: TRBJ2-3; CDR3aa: CATSDVDRELSTDTQYF
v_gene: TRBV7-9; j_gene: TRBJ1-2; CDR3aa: CASSSGQDYGYTF
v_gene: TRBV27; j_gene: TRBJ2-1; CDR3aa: CASSAGGSSYNEQFF
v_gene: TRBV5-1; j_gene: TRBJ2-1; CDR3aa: CASSLLPKLAGLGWTYNEQFF
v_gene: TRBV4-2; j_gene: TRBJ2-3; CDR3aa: CASSPAYRYGDTQYF
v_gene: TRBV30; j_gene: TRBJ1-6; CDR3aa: CAWSARGKGSPLHF
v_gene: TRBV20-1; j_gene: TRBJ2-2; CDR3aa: CSASPGANTGELFF
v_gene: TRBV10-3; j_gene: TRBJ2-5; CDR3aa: CAIRSSGGNQETQYF
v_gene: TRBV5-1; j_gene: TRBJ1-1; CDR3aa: CASSPTSSGRGTEAFF
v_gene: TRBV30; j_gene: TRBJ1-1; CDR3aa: CAWDPGQGTEAFF
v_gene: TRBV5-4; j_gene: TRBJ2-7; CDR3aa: CASSPGIAGDFEQYF
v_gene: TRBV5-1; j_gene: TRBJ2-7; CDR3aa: CASSLGYTSYEQYF
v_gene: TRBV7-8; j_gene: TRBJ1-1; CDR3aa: CASSPGLGLRWDTEAFF
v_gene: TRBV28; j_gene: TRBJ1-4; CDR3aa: CAIQGVNEKLFF